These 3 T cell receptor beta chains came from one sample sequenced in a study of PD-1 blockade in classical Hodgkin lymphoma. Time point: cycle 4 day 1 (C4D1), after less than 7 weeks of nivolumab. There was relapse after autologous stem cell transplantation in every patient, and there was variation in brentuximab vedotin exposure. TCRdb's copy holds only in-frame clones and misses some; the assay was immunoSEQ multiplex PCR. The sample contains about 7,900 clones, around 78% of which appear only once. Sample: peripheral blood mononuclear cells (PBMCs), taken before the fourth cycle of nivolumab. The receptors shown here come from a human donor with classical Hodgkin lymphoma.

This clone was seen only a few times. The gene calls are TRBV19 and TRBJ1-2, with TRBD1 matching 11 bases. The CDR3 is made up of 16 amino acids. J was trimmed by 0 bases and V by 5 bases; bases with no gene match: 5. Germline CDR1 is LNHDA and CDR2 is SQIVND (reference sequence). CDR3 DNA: TGTGCCAGTAGTCGGGACAGGGGGACCACTAACTATGGCTACACCTTC. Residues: CASSRDRGTTNYGYTF.

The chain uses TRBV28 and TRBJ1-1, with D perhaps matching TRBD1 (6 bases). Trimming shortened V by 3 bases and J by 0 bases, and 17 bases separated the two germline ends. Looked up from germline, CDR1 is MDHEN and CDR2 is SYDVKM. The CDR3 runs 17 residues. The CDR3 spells CASSFPLGGGMNTEAFF. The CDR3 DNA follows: TGTGCCAGCAGTTTCCCCTTAGGGGGGGGGATGAACACTGAAGCTTTCTTT. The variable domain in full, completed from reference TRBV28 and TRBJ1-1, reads DVKVTQSSRYLVKRTGEKVFLECVQDMDHENMFWYRQDPGLGLRLIYFSYDVKMKEKGDIPEGYSVSREKKERFSLILESASTNQTSMYLCASSFPLGGGMNTEAFFGQGTRLTVV.

The CDR3 DNA follows: TGTGCCAGCAGTTTTGGACAGGTTGACTCTGGAAACACCATATATTTT. Encoded protein: CASSFGQVDSGNTIYF. The J gene is TRBJ1-3, the V gene TRBV6-5; 7 nucleotides align to TRBD1. The CDR3 totals 16 residues. J gave up 0 bases and V 4 bases, and 6 bases lay outside the gene matches. The germline CDR1 and CDR2 sequences are MNHEY and SVGAGI.